The 19 T cell receptor beta chains given below trace back to one sample, sequenced in a study of shared clonotypes between healthy human individuals. Assay: immunoSEQ multiplex PCR; the TCRdb copy retains only in-frame clones and omits some. The data show about 680,000 clones, 73% seen once. Input material: memory CD4+ T cells sorted from blood. This sample's subset: CD45RA-negative fraction. All receptors derive from a woman in her twenties or thirties in good health.

This sequence joins TRBV7-7 and TRBJ2-2; D not resolved. V lost 4 bases and J 7 bases, leaving 7 bases between the germline ends. Looked up from germline, CDR1 is SSHAT and CDR2 is FNYEAQ (reference sequence). This CDR3 has 12 residues. CDR3 sequence reads: CASSSRLGELFF. As DNA, the CDR3 is TGTGCCAGCAGCTCGAGGCTCGGGGAGCTGTTTTTT.

In this sample, this clone turned up many times. The chain has TRBV6-6 and TRBJ1-4; the D gene is possibly TRBD1 (5 bases). Germline assignment: CDR1 MNHNY and CDR2 SVGAGI (reference sequence). V was trimmed by 5 bases and J by 6 bases, leaving 13 bases between them. The CDR3 totals 14 residues. This chain's CDR3 is CASSPGTGDEKLFF. The CDR3 region has the DNA TGTGCCAGCAGTCCGGGGACGGGTGATGAAAAACTGTTTTTT.

The chain uses TRBV4-1 and TRBJ2-5; D is unclear. Germline V gives CDR1 MGHRA, CDR2 YSYEKL. Trimming left V 3 bases short and J 2 bases short, with 7 bases between. This CDR3 is built from 13 residues. CDR3 in amino acids: CASSQWVQETQYF. The CDR3 nucleotides read TGCGCCAGCAGCCAGTGGGTTCAAGAGACCCAGTACTTC.

The rearrangement uses TRBV30 and TRBJ1-3; TRBD1 matches 11 bases. The CDR3 is 17 amino acids. The trim removed 3 bases at V and 0 bases at J, leaving 7 bases unmatched. Germline assignment: CDR1 GTSNPN and CDR2 SVGIG (reference sequence). The CDR3 loop is CAWSPGTGGSSGNTIYF. CDR3 nucleotides: TGTGCCTGGAGCCCCGGGACAGGGGGAAGCTCTGGAAACACCATATATTTT.

The sample holds many counts of this clone. The chain recombines TRBV6-5 with TRBJ2-6; D may match TRBD1 or TRBD2 (5 bases each). The CDR3 consists of 15 residues. CDR1 and CDR2 from the germline V gene are MNHEY and SVGAGI. The V end was cut by 4 bases, the J end by 0 bases, with 7 bases between. CDR3 in amino acids: CASSWGISGANVLTF. The CDR3 DNA follows: TGTGCCAGCAGTTGGGGGATCTCTGGGGCCAACGTCCTGACTTTC.

Only a few counts were recorded for this clone. The chain employs TRBV28 and TRBJ2-6; TRBD2 is a possible D gene (6 bases). This CDR3 is built from 17 residues. V was shortened by 5 bases and J by 0 bases, with 14 bases between the two germline ends. Germline CDR1 and CDR2: MDHEN and SYDVKM. The CDR3 is CASSGGLGRSGANVLTF. The CDR3 region has the DNA TGTGCCAGCAGTGGGGGACTGGGCCGCTCTGGGGCCAACGTCCTGACTTTC.

The chain couples TRBV28 to TRBJ2-7; 8 positions agree with TRBD1. J gave up 13 bases and V 7 bases, and 12 bases lay outside the gene matches. This CDR3 region has 12 residues. CDR1 is MDHEN and CDR2 is SYDVKM in the germline V gene. CDR3 nucleotide sequence: TGTGCCAGCACCCAAACCCCGGGACAGGTCTACTTC. Translating gives CASTQTPGQVYF.

V is TRBV30 and J is TRBJ1-5; the D is unclear. Deletions cut 4 bases from V and 6 bases from J, with 16 bases between. Looked up from germline, CDR1 is GTSNPN and CDR2 is SVGIG (reference sequence). The CDR3 is made up of 14 amino acids. The DNA of the CDR3 is TGTGCCTGGAACCCGAGGAGCGGTACTCAGCCCCAGCATTTT. Its translation: CAWNPRSGTQPQHF. Based on the CDR3 plus reference TRBV30 and TRBJ1-5, the full variable domain is SQTIHQWPATLVQPVGSPLSLECTVEGTSNPNLYWYRQAAGRGLQLLFYSVGIGQISSEVPQNLSASRPQDRQFILSSKKLLLSDSGFYLCAWNPRSGTQPQHFGDGTRLSIL.

The V and J genes are TRBV6-1 and TRBJ1-1, with TRBD1 matching 7 bases. The germline gives CDR1 MNHNS, CDR2 SASEGT. The CDR3 is made up of 14 amino acids. The trim removed 11 bases at V and 0 bases at J, leaving 9 bases unmatched. CDR3 sequence (DNA): TGTGCCGCGTCAGGGGGGCCGTTGAACACTGAAGCTTTCTTT. Protein: CAASGGPLNTEAFF.

The chain links TRBV28 to TRBJ1-5; D unclear. Trimming pared 1 base from V and 3 bases from J, leaving 10 bases between. Per the germline V gene, CDR1 is MDHEN and CDR2 is SYDVKM. The CDR3 length is 15 residues. The CDR3 region is CASSLSGSDNQPQHF. The CDR3 nucleotides are TGTGCCAGCAGTTTATCTGGCAGCGACAATCAGCCCCAGCATTTT.

The table lists this clone with a count of one. The chain has TRBV2 and TRBJ1-1; no clear D. V lost 4 bases, J lost 8 bases, and 11 bases lay in between. Germline loops: CDR1 SNHLY, CDR2 FYNNEI. The CDR3 totals 12 residues. The CDR3 DNA follows: TGTGCCAGCAGTGGCCAGTGGGGAGAAGCTTTCTTT. Translated, it gives CASSGQWGEAFF. Filled out from reference TRBV2 and TRBJ1-1, the complete variable domain reads EPEVTQTPSHQVTQMGQEVILRCVPISNHLYFYWYRQILGQKVEFLVSFYNNEISEKSEIFDDQFSVERPDGSNFTLKIRSTKLEDSAMYFCASSGQWGEAFFGQGTRLTVV.

The chain joins TRBV15 to TRBJ2-3; D is possibly TRBD2 (6 bases). V lost 5 bases to trimming and J lost 2 bases, with 14 bases between them. This CDR3 is built from 15 residues. Germline assignment: CDR1 LNHNV and CDR2 YYDKDF (reference sequence). CDR3 protein: CATSARDFDTDTQYF. In nucleotides, the CDR3 is TGTGCCACCAGCGCCAGGGACTTCGACACAGATACGCAGTATTTT.

The V and J genes are TRBV5-1 and TRBJ2-7; D uncertain. The CDR3 is 15 residues long. V lost 0 bases, J lost 3 bases, and 13 bases lay in between. CDR1 and CDR2 from the germline V gene are SGHRS and YFSETQ. Here the CDR3 DNA reads TGCGCCAGCAGCTTGGCCATTACCTCCGGCTACGAGCAGTACTTC. Its protein is CASSLAITSGYEQYF. Full variable domain (rest looked up from reference TRBV5-1 and TRBJ2-7): KAGVTQTPRYLIKTRGQQVTLSCSPISGHRSVSWYQQTPGQGLQFLFEYFSETQRNKGNFPGRFSGRQFSNSRSEMNVSTLELGDSALYLCASSLAITSGYEQYFGPGTRLTVT.

CDR3 sequence: CATSRDPLAVTEAFF. The CDR3 DNA is TGTGCCACCAGCAGAGATCCCCTCGCGGTCACTGAAGCTTTCTTT. V is TRBV15 and J is TRBJ1-1; D gene ambiguous. The V end was cut by 0 bases, the J end by 4 bases, with 12 bases between. The CDR3 runs 15 residues. Per germline, CDR1 LNHNV and CDR2 YYDKDF (reference sequence).

The chain carries TRBV19 and TRBJ2-4, with TRBD2 matching over 8 bases. This CDR3 has 15 amino acids. From germline, CDR1 is LNHDA and CDR2 SQIVND (reference sequence). Trimming removed 7 bases from V and 5 bases from J; junction bases left unmatched: 10. CDR3: CASTTAGAGENIQYF. The CDR3 DNA reads TGTGCCAGTACCACAGCGGGAGCTGGCGAAAACATTCAGTACTTC.

In this sample, this clone turned up a few times. This CDR3 reads CAWSDGKRAEAFF. The CDR3 region has the DNA TGTGCCTGGAGTGACGGGAAAAGAGCTGAAGCTTTCTTT. J is TRBJ1-1 and V is TRBV30; no reliable D call. Germline values: CDR1 GTSNPN, CDR2 SVGIG (reference sequence). The CDR3 contains 13 residues. The V and J ends lost 1 base and 6 bases respectively, with 12 bases between them.

This chain links TRBV2 with TRBJ1-1; TRBD1 agrees at 9 bases. The CDR3 is made up of 13 amino acids. J lost 7 bases, V lost 7 bases, and 7 bases had no gene match. CDR1 and CDR2 from the germline V gene are SNHLY and FYNNEI. The DNA for the CDR3 is TGTGCCAGCAACCGGGACAGGGAATATGAAGCTTTCTTT. It yields the protein CASNRDREYEAFF.

The chain carries TRBV4-1 and TRBJ1-4, with D uncertain. V was shortened by 1 base and J by 13 bases, with 13 bases between the two germline ends. Germline loops: CDR1 MGHRA, CDR2 YSYEKL. CDR3 length: 13 amino acids. CDR3 residues: CASSQARVQRLFF. The CDR3, as DNA: TGCGCCAGCAGCCAAGCCCGGGTACAGAGACTGTTTTTT.

The chain links TRBV10-2 to TRBJ2-7; D unresolved. The length of the CDR3 is 11 residues. V dropped 2 bases and J dropped 9 bases, with 8 bases sitting between them. Germline loops: CDR1 WSHSY, CDR2 SAAADI. In nucleotides, the CDR3 is TGCGCCAGCAGTGAGAGGGTCTGGCAGTACTTC. Amino acid sequence: CASSERVWQYF.